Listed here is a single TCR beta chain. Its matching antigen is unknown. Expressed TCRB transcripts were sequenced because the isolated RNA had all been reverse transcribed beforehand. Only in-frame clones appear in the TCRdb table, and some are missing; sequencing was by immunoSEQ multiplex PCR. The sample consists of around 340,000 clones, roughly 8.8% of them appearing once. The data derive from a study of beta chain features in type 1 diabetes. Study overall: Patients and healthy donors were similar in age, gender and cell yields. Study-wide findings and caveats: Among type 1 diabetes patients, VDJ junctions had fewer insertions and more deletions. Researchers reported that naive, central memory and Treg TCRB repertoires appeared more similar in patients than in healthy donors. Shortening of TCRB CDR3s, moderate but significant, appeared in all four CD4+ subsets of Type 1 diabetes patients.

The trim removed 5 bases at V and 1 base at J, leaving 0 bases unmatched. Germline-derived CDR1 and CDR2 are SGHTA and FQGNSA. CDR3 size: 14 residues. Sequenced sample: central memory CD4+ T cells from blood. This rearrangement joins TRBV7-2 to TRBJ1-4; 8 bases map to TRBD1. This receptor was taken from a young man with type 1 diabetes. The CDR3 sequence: CASSDRGTNEKLFF. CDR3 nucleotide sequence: TGTGCCAGCAGCGACAGGGGAACTAATGAAAAACTGTTTTTT.